A single sample is the source of the 21 T cell receptor beta chains below, sequenced in a study of T cells after yellow fever vaccination. TCRdb redid the calling of the 5' RACE reads with MiXCR, one entry per CDR3 protein. Here the sample spans 310,000 or so distinct CDR3 sequences, approximately 3.8% being singletons. The source was PBMCs, collected on the day of the yellow fever booster vaccination. The origin of the receptors is a man younger than 35 who received the YFV17D yellow fever vaccine.

This clonotype was observed a handful of times. The chain couples TRBV7-2 to TRBJ1-2; D is ambiguous. The CDR3 is made up of 15 amino acids. Trimming pared 8 bases from V and 3 bases from J, leaving 19 bases between. Germline V gene lookup returns CDR1 SGHTA and CDR2 FQGNSA. The CDR3 nucleotides are TGTGCCAGCGGCCCGGGCTCTTACACCCACTATGGCTACACCTTC. This translates into CASGPGSYTHYGYTF.

The table lists this clonotype with a few counts. The chain links TRBV6-2 or TRBV6-3 to TRBJ2-7; TRBD1 matches at 10 bases. V shed 2 bases, J shed 9 bases, and the junction held 10 bases outside the gene matches. Germline CDR1 is MNHEY and CDR2 is SVGEGT. This CDR3 spans 15 amino acids. The CDR3 DNA reads as TGTGCCAGCAGTTACGGGACAGGGGAACACAGAGGGCAGTACGTC. It encodes CASSYGTGEHRGQYV.

This clonotype was detected many times. The V call is TRBV6-6, the J call TRBJ2-1, with D possibly being TRBD1 (6 bases). V was trimmed by 7 bases and J by 1 base, leaving 14 bases between them. The length of the CDR3 is 15 residues. Germline CDR1 is MNHNY and CDR2 is SVGAGI (reference sequence). CDR3 DNA sequence: TGTGCCAGCAAGCCCCGGCAGGGGTCCTACAATGAGCAGTTCTTC. It is translated as CASKPRQGSYNEQFF.

This clonotype was seen at least ten times. The chain has TRBV6-6 and TRBJ2-2; the match to TRBD2 covers 8 bases. Germline trimming cut 6 bases from V and 1 base from J; bases unmatched to any gene: 7. CDR3 length: 16 residues. Per germline, CDR1 MNHNY and CDR2 SVGAGI (reference sequence). CDR3 nucleotides: TGTGCCAGCAGCGGGATACTAGCGGAGAACACCGGGGAGCTGTTTTTT. This codes for CASSGILAENTGELFF.

This clonotype came up many times. The chain combines TRBV20-1 with TRBJ2-3, with TRBD2 matching over 9 bases. The CDR3 consists of 17 residues. V gave up 4 bases and J gave up 0 bases; unmatched junction bases: 11. Germline CDR1 and CDR2: DFQATT and SNEGSKA (reference sequence). For the CDR3, the DNA is TGCAGTGCTATAAGCCTAGCGGGGCATGCTAGCACAGATACGCAGTATTTT. It translates to CSAISLAGHASTDTQYF.

This clonotype was seen repeatedly, ten times or more. The chain has TRBV21-1 and TRBJ1-2; the table gives TRBD1 as D, unverified against the DNA. TRBV21-1 is labeled a pseudogene. The CDR3 is made up of 13 amino acids. The DNA of the CDR3 is TGTGCACACTCGGGCAGGGGAATAGAAGGCTACACCTTC. This gives the protein CAHSGRGIEGYTF.

The table lists this clonotype with a few counts. V and J are TRBV7-9 and TRBJ2-7, with D maybe TRBD2 (5 bases). Germline V CDR1 and CDR2: SEHNR, FQNEAQ (reference sequence). V lost 2 bases to trimming and J lost 7 bases, with 6 bases between them. CDR3 length equals 11 residues. Written as DNA, the CDR3 is TGTGCCAGCAGCTTAAGGGAGGAGCAGTACTTC. This sequence encodes CASSLREEQYF.

This chain connects TRBV19 to TRBJ2-7; D gene unclear. V was shortened by 7 bases and J by 3 bases, with 19 bases between the two germline ends. Germline assignment: CDR1 LNHDA and CDR2 SQIVND (reference sequence). The CDR3 consists of 15 residues. The CDR3, as DNA: TGTGCCAGTAAGAGCAGAGGCCAGAACTTCTACGAGCAGTACTTC. Its translation is CASKSRGQNFYEQYF.

The V gene is TRBV23-1, the J gene TRBJ2-2; 12 bases match TRBD2. TRBV23-1 qualifies as an ORF whose function is uncertain. The CDR3 is 15 residues long. V was pared by 5 bases and J by 8 bases, with 6 bases of the junction left unmatched. The CDR3, as DNA: TGCGCCAGCAGTTCTAGCGGGGGGGCGTCTGGGGAGCTGTTTTTT. Translation: CASSSSGGASGELFF.

This clonotype came up many times. This sequence joins TRBV20-1 and TRBJ2-3; perhaps TRBD2 as D (5 bases). This CDR3 spans 14 amino acids. The V gene lost 4 bases and the J gene lost 6 bases, with 17 bases spanning the gap. CDR1 and CDR2 (germline): DFQATT, SNEGSKA (reference sequence). CDR3 amino acids: CSAIRKGAWDTQYF. For the CDR3, the DNA is TGCAGTGCTATCAGAAAGGGAGCATGGGATACGCAGTATTTT.

The chain employs TRBV10-3 and TRBJ2-3, with 7 bases aligning to TRBD1. The germline V gene has CDR1 ENHRY and CDR2 SYGVKD. This CDR3 region has 16 residues. Losses at the gene ends were 2 bases for V and 2 bases for J; bases not matched to a gene: 7. The chain's CDR3 is CAISEGTVGVTDTQYF. CDR3 nucleotides: TGTGCCATCAGTGAGGGGACAGTAGGGGTCACAGATACGCAGTATTTT.

This clonotype showed up many times. The chain recombines TRBV4-1 with TRBJ2-2; 8 positions match TRBD2. Germline V gives CDR1 MGHRA, CDR2 YSYEKL. The CDR3 totals 18 residues. With V trimmed by 0 bases and J by 5 bases, 11 bases remained unmatched. The CDR3 DNA reads TGCGCCAGCAGCCAAGACGGCGCGGGGGGATTAAAGACCGGGGAGCTGTTTTTT. Residues: CASSQDGAGGLKTGELFF.

The sample holds many counts of this clonotype. This sequence joins TRBV3-1 and TRBJ2-1, with 9 positions matching TRBD2. The CDR3 is 15 amino acids. Germline V gene lookup returns CDR1 LGHDT and CDR2 YNNKEL (reference sequence). V shed 0 bases, J shed 4 bases, and the junction held 1 base outside the gene matches. The CDR3 sequence: CASSQEGLAYNEQFF. The CDR3 nucleotides read TGTGCCAGCAGCCAAGAGGGACTAGCTTACAATGAGCAGTTCTTC.

This clonotype was observed at least ten times. The DNA for the CDR3 is TGCGCCAGCAGCCCCGGGACAGGGAACACAGATACGCAGTATTTT. Encoded protein: CASSPGTGNTDTQYF. This sequence joins TRBV4-3 and TRBJ2-3; 9 nucleotides line up with TRBD1. V was clipped by 4 bases and J by 2 bases; unmatched bases: 4. Germline V lookup: CDR1 LGHNA, CDR2 YSLEER. The CDR3 sequence is 15 residues long.

This clonotype has a count of ten or more. The chain combines TRBV21-1 with TRBJ2-7; the DNA was not used to check the table's D call, TRBD2. TRBV21-1 is a known pseudogene. The CDR3 length is 14 residues. The CDR3 region has the DNA TGTGCCAGCAGCAGGGGGACTAGCGGTTACGAGCAGTACTTC. It translates to CASSRGTSGYEQYF.

This clonotype was found many times. The chain is built from TRBV30 and TRBJ2-5; D not resolved. Germline CDR1 reads GTSNPN; CDR2 reads SVGIG (reference sequence). The CDR3 covers 11 residues. Trimming stripped 3 bases from V and 3 bases from J, with 5 bases between. The CDR3 is CAWSIEETQYF. CDR3 nucleotides: TGTGCCTGGAGCATCGAAGAGACCCAGTACTTC. Based on the CDR3 plus reference TRBV30 and TRBJ2-5, the full variable domain is SQTIHQWPATLVQPVGSPLSLECTVEGTSNPNLYWYRQAAGRGLQLLFYSVGIGQISSEVPQNLSASRPQDRQFILSSKKLLLSDSGFYLCAWSIEETQYFGPGTRLLVL.

The sample holds many counts of this clonotype. The chain is built from TRBV4-1 and TRBJ2-4; TRBD1 might be the D (6 bases). With 0 bases removed from V and 0 bases from J, the gap between germline ends came to 12 bases. CDR1 is MGHRA and CDR2 is YSYEKL in the germline V gene. The CDR3 covers 17 residues. This chain's CDR3 is CASSQDEDRLAKNIQYF. The CDR3 nucleotides read TGCGCCAGCAGCCAAGATGAGGACAGACTAGCCAAAAACATTCAGTACTTC.

The chain links TRBV5-1 to TRBJ2-1, with 11 positions matching TRBD2. CDR3 length equals 16 residues. With V trimmed by 4 bases and J by 6 bases, 9 bases remained unmatched. CDR1 and CDR2 (germline): SGHRS, YFSETQ. CDR3 sequence reads: CASSPDSGGAGNEQFF. The CDR3 DNA reads as TGCGCCAGCAGCCCTGATAGCGGGGGGGCCGGCAATGAGCAGTTCTTC.

The chain is built from TRBV29-1 and TRBJ1-1; 7 positions match TRBD1. The CDR3 has 14 residues. V lost 7 bases, J lost 5 bases, and 13 bases stayed unmatched. CDR1 and CDR2 (germline): SQVTM, ANQGSEA. The CDR3 region has the DNA TGCAGCGCTCAGGGGGGGGCGAGGTGGACTGAAGCTTTCTTT. This codes for CSAQGGARWTEAFF.

This clonotype turned up a few times. The chain carries TRBV7-2 and TRBJ1-4; TRBD1 matches 7 bases. This CDR3 is built from 15 residues. Germline CDR1 is SGHTA and CDR2 is FQGNSA. V dropped 6 bases and J dropped 0; count of bases not matched to a gene: 4. Written as DNA, the CDR3 is TGTGCCAGCAGGAGACAGGGCGCAACTAATGAAAAACTGTTTTTT. Translating gives CASRRQGATNEKLFF.

This clonotype was recorded many times. The rearrangement links TRBV7-2 to TRBJ1-4, with TRBD1 as a possible D gene (6 bases). CDR1 and CDR2 (germline): SGHTA, FQGNSA. Trimming took off 6 bases at V and 8 bases at J, with 16 bases between the two ends. The CDR3 covers 14 residues. The CDR3 coding sequence is TGTGCCAGCAGGGAAACAGGGTCAGGGGAAAAACTGTTTTTT. It translates to CASRETGSGEKLFF.